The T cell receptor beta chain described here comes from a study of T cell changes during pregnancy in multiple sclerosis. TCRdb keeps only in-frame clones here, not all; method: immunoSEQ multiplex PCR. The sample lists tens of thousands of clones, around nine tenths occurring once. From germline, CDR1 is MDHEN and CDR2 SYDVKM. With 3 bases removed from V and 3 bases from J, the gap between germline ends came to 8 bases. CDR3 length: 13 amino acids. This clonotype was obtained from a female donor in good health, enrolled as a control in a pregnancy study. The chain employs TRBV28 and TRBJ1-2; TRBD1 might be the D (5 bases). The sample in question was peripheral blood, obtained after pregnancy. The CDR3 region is CASSLAGDYGYTF. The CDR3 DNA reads TGTGCCAGCAGTTTGGCGGGGGACTATGGCTACACCTTC.